This TCR beta chain came from a study of blood T cells in healthy people across ages. Notes on this clonotype: Its antigen is unknown.

Regarding the study as a whole: Long-lived and aged donors differed, with more naive CD4+ cells and higher diversity in the long-lived. Because sorting was not performed, PBMCs prevented conclusive naive versus antigen-experienced comparison.

Total RNA, at least 5 micrograms per sample, was extracted from PBMCs. A J-beta primer mix and a sample-barcoded 5' primer were used in a second PCR of roughly 6 to 11 cycles. TCRdb redid the calling of the 5' RACE reads with MiXCR, one entry per CDR3 protein. Altogether 700,000 to 950,000 distinct CDR3 sequences are present, 58% being singletons, with the ten largest covering around 22%. The sequence came from a man aged 30 to 39 in good health. Sequencing used blood.

The CDR3 loop is CASSAMRSDTQYF. CDR3 DNA: TGTGCCAGCAGCGCCATGCGGTCAGATACGCAGTATTTT. The chain has TRBV7-2 and TRBJ2-3; D gene ambiguous. The CDR3 runs to 13 residues. CDR1 is SGHTA and CDR2 is FQGNSA in the germline V gene. The V and J ends lost 5 bases and 4 bases respectively, with 10 bases between them.